A single T cell receptor beta chain is shown here with its context. Unmatched junction bases numbered 9, after V lost 3 bases and J lost 7 bases. The CDR3 has 16 amino acids. Germline assignment: CDR1 MDHEN and CDR2 SYDVKM. TCRdb keeps only in-frame clones here, not all; method: immunoSEQ multiplex PCR. The sample includes some 380,000 clones, around 91% of them seen just once. The sample belongs to a study of blood T cell repertoires in COVID-19. Turning to the study itself: Specimens from acute and convalescent COVID-19 originated in the United States, Italy and Spain. PBMCs, B-cell-depleted T cells, or T cells were the source of the cDNA or gDNA that made up the material.

The specimen was peripheral blood. The chain couples TRBV28 to TRBJ1-2; TRBD1 agrees at 12 bases. This clonotype was obtained from a young man with active or convalescent COVID-19. CDR3 residues: CASSLYRDRGRSGYTF. CDR3 DNA: TGTGCCAGCAGTTTGTACCGGGACAGGGGGCGCAGTGGCTACACCTTC.